These T cell receptor beta chains were read from a single sample in a study of post-analysis software for immune sequencing data. TCRdb ran MiXCR on the PCR reads and lists one entry per CDR3 protein. Altogether around 770,000 distinct CDR3 sequences are present, 40% to 55% being singletons, with the ten largest covering 4.9%. The material sequenced was blood. The receptors derive from a girl aged 5-17 years with multiple sclerosis. CDR3s include the opening cysteine and the closing phenylalanine or tryptophan. The D gene is left open where the match is weak. Clone size is given for some rows only: seen once, a few or many times, or a class if the clone is expanded.

size: NA; V: TRBV5-8; D: NA; length: 14; J: TRBJ2-7; DNA: TGTGCCAGCAGCTATGGAGTGCAGGTCTACGAGCAGTACTTC; CDR3: CASSYGVQVYEQYF
size: NA; V: TRBV7-6; D: TRBD2; length: 15; J: TRBJ2-1; DNA: TGTGCCAGCAGCATTCTAGCGGGAGATTGGCATGAGCAGTTCTTC; CDR3: CASSILAGDWHEQFF
size: NA; V: TRBV7-9; D: TRBD2; length: 15; J: TRBJ2-1; DNA: TGTGCCAGCAGCTTAAGGCTAGCGGGAGACTCCGAGCAGTTCTTC; CDR3: CASSLRLAGDSEQFF
size: many; V: TRBV5-1; D: TRBD2; length: 15; J: TRBJ2-1; DNA: TGTGCCAGCAGCCCCGGACTAGCGGGAGCCAATGAGCAGTTCTTC; CDR3: CASSPGLAGANEQFF
size: NA; V: TRBV20-1; D: NA; length: 13; J: TRBJ1-1; DNA: TGCAGTGCTAGAGCGTTGGGGAACACTGAAGCTTTCTTT; CDR3: CSARALGNTEAFF
size: NA; V: TRBV6-5; D: NA; length: 14; J: TRBJ2-2; DNA: TGTGCCAGCCTCGGGTCAGGGGACACCGGGGAGCTGTTTTTT; CDR3: CASLGSGDTGELFF
size: few; V: TRBV5-1; D: TRBD2; length: 14; J: TRBJ2-7; DNA: TGCGCCAGCAGCGTCCGGGCGGGAGCCCACGAGCAGTACTTC; CDR3: CASSVRAGAHEQYF
size: few; V: TRBV20-1; D: NA; length: 16; J: TRBJ2-7; DNA: TGCAGTGCTAGAGATCAAACCTCGGGAGACTCCTACGAGCAGTACTTC; CDR3: CSARDQTSGDSYEQYF
size: few; V: TRBV5-1; D: NA; length: 15; J: TRBJ2-4; DNA: TGCGCCAGCAGCTTGAGATCGGACTCGAGGGACATTCAGTACTTC; CDR3: CASSLRSDSRDIQYF
size: NA; V: TRBV20-1; D: TRBD2; length: 13; J: TRBJ2-7; DNA: TGCAGTGCTAGGATAACGGGGAGGGACGAGCAGTACTTC; CDR3: CSARITGRDEQYF
size: NA; V: TRBV12-3/TRBV12-4; D: TRBD2; length: 15; J: TRBJ2-5; DNA: TGTGCCAGCAGTCTCTATAGCGGGAGCCCAGAGACCCAGTACTTC; CDR3: CASSLYSGSPETQYF
size: few; V: TRBV15; D: NA; length: 18; J: TRBJ2-7; DNA: TGTGCCACCAGCGGACCAGCCACGGACAGCCGTGGGTCCTACGAGCAGTACTTC; CDR3: CATSGPATDSRGSYEQYF
size: NA; V: TRBV20-1; D: TRBD1; length: 13; J: TRBJ2-7; DNA: TGCAGTGCTAGGCTAAGGGACAGACGGGAGCAGTACTTC; CDR3: CSARLRDRREQYF
size: NA; V: TRBV7-3; D: NA; length: 11; J: TRBJ2-3; DNA: TGTGCCAGCAGCAATGGAGATACGCAGTATTTT; CDR3: CASSNGDTQYF
size: NA; V: TRBV6-6; D: NA; length: 15; J: TRBJ1-2; DNA: TGTGCCAGCAGTTTCTTCGAAGGCGAACACTATGGCCACACCTTC; CDR3: CASSFFEGEHYGHTF
size: few; V: TRBV4-1; D: TRBD1; length: 14; J: TRBJ2-2; DNA: TGCGCCAGCAGCCAGGGGGACAGAGGACGGGAGCTGTTTTTT; CDR3: CASSQGDRGRELFF
size: NA; V: TRBV7-9; D: NA; length: 14; J: TRBJ2-5; DNA: TGTGCCAGCAGCTTAGATGTTCAGCGGCATGAGCAGTACTTC; CDR3: CASSLDVQRHEQYF
size: NA; V: TRBV3-1; D: TRBD1; length: 16; J: TRBJ1-3; DNA: TGTGCCAGCAGCCTCCGGGACAGGGGCTCTGGAAACACCATATATTTT; CDR3: CASSLRDRGSGNTIYF
size: few; V: TRBV6-2/TRBV6-3; D: NA; length: 16; J: TRBJ2-3; DNA: TGTGCCAGCAGTTACAGGACAGCAGGGGCGATGGATACGCAGTATTTT; CDR3: CASSYRTAGAMDTQYF
size: many; V: TRBV20-1; D: TRBD1; length: 14; J: TRBJ2-7; DNA: TGCAGTGCTATAAGGACAGGGGTCACCTACGAGCAGTACTTC; CDR3: CSAIRTGVTYEQYF
size: few; V: TRBV18; D: TRBD2; length: 17; J: TRBJ2-1; DNA: TGTGCCAGCTCACCACGACTCGAGGTAGCGGGGGAGACGGAGCAGTTCTTC; CDR3: CASSPRLEVAGETEQFF
size: few; V: TRBV28; D: NA; length: 14; J: TRBJ2-4; DNA: TGTGCCAGCAGTATACAGCAAGCCAAAAACATTCAGTACTTC; CDR3: CASSIQQAKNIQYF
size: NA; V: TRBV6-1; D: NA; length: 12; J: TRBJ2-7; DNA: TGTGCCAGCAGTGAAGGGTTTCTCCCGCAGTACTTC; CDR3: CASSEGFLPQYF
size: few; V: TRBV12-5; D: NA; length: 13; J: TRBJ1-1; DNA: TGTGCTAGTGGTTTAAGCCAAAACACTGAAGCTTTCTTT; CDR3: CASGLSQNTEAFF
size: NA; V: TRBV29-1; D: NA; length: 11; J: TRBJ2-7; DNA: TGCAGCTTTCGCGAGAACTACGAGCAGTACTTC; CDR3: CSFRENYEQYF
size: few; V: TRBV9; D: TRBD2; length: 16; J: TRBJ2-1; DNA: TGTGCCAGCAGCATAGGGACTAGCGGGAACTGGAATGAGCAGTTCTTC; CDR3: CASSIGTSGNWNEQFF
size: NA; V: TRBV5-1; D: NA; length: 15; J: TRBJ1-2; DNA: TGCGCCAGCAGCTTGGGACAGGCGACAAACTATGGCTACACCTTC; CDR3: CASSLGQATNYGYTF
size: few; V: TRBV20-1; D: NA; length: 12; J: TRBJ1-1; DNA: TGCAGTGCTAGGCCCAAAGCCTCTGAAGCTTTCTTT; CDR3: CSARPKASEAFF
size: few; V: TRBV10-3; D: NA; length: 15; J: TRBJ2-7; DNA: TGTACCATCAGTGAGTCGACGGCTAATATGTACGAGCAGTACTTC; CDR3: CTISESTANMYEQYF
size: few; V: TRBV9; D: NA; length: 15; J: TRBJ2-1; DNA: TGTGCCAGCAGCGTAGGCCTCTCGTCTGGAAATGAGCAGTTCTTC; CDR3: CASSVGLSSGNEQFF
size: NA; V: TRBV13; D: NA; length: 13; J: TRBJ2-1; DNA: TGTGCCAGCAGCTTAAGTAGCCCCCGTGAGCAGTTCTTC; CDR3: CASSLSSPREQFF
size: NA; V: TRBV19; D: TRBD1; length: 16; J: TRBJ1-5; DNA: TGTGCCAGTAGTCCCGGGACAGGGGCACGGAATCAGCCCCAGCATTTT; CDR3: CASSPGTGARNQPQHF
size: NA; V: TRBV29-1; D: TRBD1; length: 13; J: TRBJ2-7; DNA: TGCGGCGTCGTACAGGGGGCCCACTACGAGCAGTACTTC; CDR3: CGVVQGAHYEQYF
size: NA; V: TRBV5-1; D: TRBD1; length: 16; J: TRBJ2-1; DNA: TGCGCCAGCAGCAAAGGGACAGGCACCGGGGTGTATGAGCAGTTCTTC; CDR3: CASSKGTGTGVYEQFF
size: NA; V: TRBV6-5; D: TRBD1; length: 15; J: TRBJ1-1; DNA: TGTGCCAGCAGTTACGACGACAGGGGAAACACTGAAGCTTTCTTT; CDR3: CASSYDDRGNTEAFF
size: NA; V: TRBV7-3; D: TRBD1; length: 16; J: TRBJ2-5; DNA: TGTGCCAGCAGCCAATTCGGACAGGGGGCCTGGGAGACCCAGTACTTC; CDR3: CASSQFGQGAWETQYF
size: few; V: TRBV6-2/TRBV6-3; D: NA; length: 13; J: TRBJ2-1; DNA: TGTGCCAGCAGTTACTCCGAGGTTGGCGAGCAGTTCTTC; CDR3: CASSYSEVGEQFF
size: once; V: TRBV3-1; D: TRBD1; length: 17; J: TRBJ2-3; DNA: TGTGCCAGCAGCCTGACAGGGTTGGGTAGTGGACAGGATACGCAGTATTTT; CDR3: CASSLTGLGSGQDTQYF
size: once; V: TRBV20-1; D: TRBD2; length: 19; J: TRBJ2-3; DNA: TGCAGTGCTACTCACAACACAGGAGGGCTAGCGGGCAACACAGATACGCAGTATTTT; CDR3: CSATHNTGGLAGNTDTQYF
size: NA; V: TRBV29-1; D: NA; length: 14; J: TRBJ1-2; DNA: TGCAGCGCCCAGATAAAGGCGAGAGACTATGGCTACACCTTC; CDR3: CSAQIKARDYGYTF
size: NA; V: TRBV20-1; D: NA; length: 11; J: TRBJ1-2; DNA: TGCAGTGCCCCAGGTGACGTAGGCTACACCTTC; CDR3: CSAPGDVGYTF
size: once; V: TRBV29-1; D: NA; length: 14; J: TRBJ2-1; DNA: TGCAGCGTTGTCCCAGGGAACCTCAACAATGAGCAGTTCTTC; CDR3: CSVVPGNLNNEQFF
size: NA; V: TRBV6-5; D: TRBD2; length: 15; J: TRBJ2-5; DNA: TGTGCCAGCAGTTACTGGACTAGCGGCCAAGAGACCCAGTACTTC; CDR3: CASSYWTSGQETQYF
size: NA; V: TRBV20-1; D: NA; length: 15; J: TRBJ2-7; DNA: TGCAGTGACATACCCTGGGGATCGAGCTCCTACGAGCAGTACTTC; CDR3: CSDIPWGSSSYEQYF
size: NA; V: TRBV20-1; D: NA; length: 13; J: TRBJ2-4; DNA: TGCAGTGCTAGAGCGGCAGTGTACAACATTCAGTACTTC; CDR3: CSARAAVYNIQYF